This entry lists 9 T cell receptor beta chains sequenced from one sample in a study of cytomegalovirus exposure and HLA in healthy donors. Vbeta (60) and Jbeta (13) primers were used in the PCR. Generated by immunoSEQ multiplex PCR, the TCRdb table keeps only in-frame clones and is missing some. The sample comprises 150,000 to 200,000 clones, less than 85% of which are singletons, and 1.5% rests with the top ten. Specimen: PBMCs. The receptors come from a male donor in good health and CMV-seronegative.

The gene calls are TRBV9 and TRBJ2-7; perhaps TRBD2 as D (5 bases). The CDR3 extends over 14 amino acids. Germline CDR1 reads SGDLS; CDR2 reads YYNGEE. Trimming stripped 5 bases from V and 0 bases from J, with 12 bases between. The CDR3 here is CASRGRRFSYEQYF. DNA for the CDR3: TGTGCCAGCAGAGGACGGAGGTTCTCCTACGAGCAGTACTTC.

CDR3 in amino acids: CASSLPYPQGARNGYTF. CDR3 coding DNA: TGTGCCAGCAGCTTGCCCTACCCCCAGGGGGCGCGGAATGGCTACACCTTC. The chain employs TRBV5-8 and TRBJ1-2; 8 bases fit TRBD1. The ends lost 1 base at V and 6 bases at J; junction bases unmatched: 14. CDR1 is SGHTS and CDR2 is YDEGEE in the germline V gene. The CDR3 is 17 residues long. Supplemented by reference TRBV5-8 and TRBJ1-2, the full variable domain reads EAGVTQSPTHLIKTRGQQATLRCSPISGHTSVYWYQQALGLGLQFLLWYDEGEERNRGNFPPRFSGRQFPNYSSELNVNALELEDSALYLCASSLPYPQGARNGYTFGSGTRLTVV.

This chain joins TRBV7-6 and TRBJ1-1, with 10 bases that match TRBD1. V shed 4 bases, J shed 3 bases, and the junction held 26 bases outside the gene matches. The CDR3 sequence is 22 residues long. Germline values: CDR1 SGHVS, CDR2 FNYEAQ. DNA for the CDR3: TGTGCCAGCAGCTATAGGCCGGGGGGACGACAGGGGGCAAAAAGGGTGGACACTGAAGCTTTCTTT. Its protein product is CASSYRPGGRQGAKRVDTEAFF.

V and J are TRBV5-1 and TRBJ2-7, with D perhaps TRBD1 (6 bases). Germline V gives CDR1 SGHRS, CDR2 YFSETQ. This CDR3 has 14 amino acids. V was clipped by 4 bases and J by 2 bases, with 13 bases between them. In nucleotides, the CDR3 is TGCGCCAGCAGCGCCCAAGGGGGAACCTACGAGCAGTACTTC. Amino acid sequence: CASSAQGGTYEQYF.

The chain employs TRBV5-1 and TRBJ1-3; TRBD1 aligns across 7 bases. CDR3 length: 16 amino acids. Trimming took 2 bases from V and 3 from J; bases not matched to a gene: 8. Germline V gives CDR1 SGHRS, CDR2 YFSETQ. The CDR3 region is CASSFEAGGIGNTIYF. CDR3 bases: TGCGCCAGCAGCTTTGAGGCAGGGGGAATTGGAAACACCATATATTTT.

The chain's CDR3 is CASSQGLEQEADYEQYF. In DNA form, the CDR3 reads TGCGCCAGCAGCCAAGGCTTGGAACAGGAAGCAGACTACGAGCAGTACTTC. V usage is TRBV4-3 and J usage is TRBJ2-7; maybe TRBD1 (5 bases). The V end was cut by 1 base, the J end by 3 bases, with 19 bases between. The CDR3 has 17 amino acids. CDR1 and CDR2 from the germline V gene are LGHNA and YSLEER.

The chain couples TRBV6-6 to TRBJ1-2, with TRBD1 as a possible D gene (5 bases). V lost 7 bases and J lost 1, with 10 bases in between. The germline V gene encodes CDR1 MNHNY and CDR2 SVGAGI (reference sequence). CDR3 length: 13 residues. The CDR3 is CASTIDSNYGYTF. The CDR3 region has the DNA TGTGCCAGCACCATAGACAGTAACTATGGCTACACCTTC.

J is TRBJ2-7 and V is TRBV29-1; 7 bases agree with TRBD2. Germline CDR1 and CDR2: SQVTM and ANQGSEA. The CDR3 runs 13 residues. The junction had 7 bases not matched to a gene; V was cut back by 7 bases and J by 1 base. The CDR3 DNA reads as TGCAGCGCAGAAAGGGGAGGGTCCTACGAGCAGTACTTC. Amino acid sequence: CSAERGGSYEQYF.

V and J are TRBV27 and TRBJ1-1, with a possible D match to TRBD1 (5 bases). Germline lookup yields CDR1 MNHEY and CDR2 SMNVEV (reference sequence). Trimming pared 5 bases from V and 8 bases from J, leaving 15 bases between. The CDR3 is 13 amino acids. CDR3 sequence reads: CASSPRQYLEAFF. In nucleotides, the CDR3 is TGTGCCAGCAGTCCTCGACAGTACTTAGAAGCTTTCTTT.